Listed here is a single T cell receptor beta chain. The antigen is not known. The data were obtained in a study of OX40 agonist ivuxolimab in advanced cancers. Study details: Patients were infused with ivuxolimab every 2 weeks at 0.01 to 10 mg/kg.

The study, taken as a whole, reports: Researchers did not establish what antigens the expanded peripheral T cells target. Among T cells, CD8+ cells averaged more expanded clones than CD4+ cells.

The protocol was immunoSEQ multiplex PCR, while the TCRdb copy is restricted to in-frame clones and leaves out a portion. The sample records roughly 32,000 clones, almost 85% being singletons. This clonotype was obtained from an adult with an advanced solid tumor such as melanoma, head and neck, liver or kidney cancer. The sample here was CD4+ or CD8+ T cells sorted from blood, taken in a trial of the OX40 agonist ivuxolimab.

CDR3 in DNA: TGTGCCAGCAGTCGAAGCGGGGGGGCCAACGATGAGCAGTTCTTC. This translates into CASSRSGGANDEQFF. The chain carries TRBV6-5 and TRBJ2-1; TRBD2 aligns across 10 bases. In germline, CDR1 is MNHEY, CDR2 SVGAGI. The CDR3 contains 15 residues. After removal of 5 bases from V and 8 bases from J, the junction contained 9 bases not matched to a gene.